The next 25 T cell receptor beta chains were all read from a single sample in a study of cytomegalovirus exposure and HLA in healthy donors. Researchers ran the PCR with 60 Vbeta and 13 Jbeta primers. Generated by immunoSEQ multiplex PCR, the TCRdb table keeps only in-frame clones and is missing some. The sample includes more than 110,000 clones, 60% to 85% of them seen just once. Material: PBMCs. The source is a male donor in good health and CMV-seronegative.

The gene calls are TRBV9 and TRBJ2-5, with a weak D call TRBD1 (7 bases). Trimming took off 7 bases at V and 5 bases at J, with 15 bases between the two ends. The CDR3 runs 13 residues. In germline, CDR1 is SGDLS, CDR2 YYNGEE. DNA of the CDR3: TGTGCCAGCTCAGGGGGGATGAGGGAGACCCAGTACTTC. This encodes CASSGGMRETQYF.

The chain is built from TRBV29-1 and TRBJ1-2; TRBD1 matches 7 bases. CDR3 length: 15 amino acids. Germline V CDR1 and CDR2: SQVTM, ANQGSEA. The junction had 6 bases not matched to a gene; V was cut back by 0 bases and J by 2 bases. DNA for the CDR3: TGCAGCGTTGAAGATGGACAGGCCTACAACTATGGCTACACCTTC. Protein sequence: CSVEDGQAYNYGYTF.

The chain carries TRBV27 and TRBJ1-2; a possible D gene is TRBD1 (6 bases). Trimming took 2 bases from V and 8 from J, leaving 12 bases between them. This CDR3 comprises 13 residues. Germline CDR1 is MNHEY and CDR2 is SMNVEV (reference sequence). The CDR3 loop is CASSLAGERGYTF. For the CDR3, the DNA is TGTGCCAGCAGTTTAGCAGGGGAGAGGGGCTACACCTTC.

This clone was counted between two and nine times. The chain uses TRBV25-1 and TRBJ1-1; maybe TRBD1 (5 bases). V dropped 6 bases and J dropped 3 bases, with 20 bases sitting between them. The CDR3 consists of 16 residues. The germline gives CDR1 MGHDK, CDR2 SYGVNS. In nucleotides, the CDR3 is TGTGCCAGCAGCGGATCGCGGGGGAATCTGGACACTGAAGCTTTCTTT. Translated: CASSGSRGNLDTEAFF.

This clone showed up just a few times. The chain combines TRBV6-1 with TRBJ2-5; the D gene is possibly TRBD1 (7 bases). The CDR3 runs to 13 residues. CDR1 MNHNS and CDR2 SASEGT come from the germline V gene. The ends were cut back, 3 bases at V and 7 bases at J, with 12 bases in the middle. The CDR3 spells CASSDRQGGTQYF. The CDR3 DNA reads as TGTGCCAGCAGTGACCGGCAGGGGGGGACCCAGTACTTC.

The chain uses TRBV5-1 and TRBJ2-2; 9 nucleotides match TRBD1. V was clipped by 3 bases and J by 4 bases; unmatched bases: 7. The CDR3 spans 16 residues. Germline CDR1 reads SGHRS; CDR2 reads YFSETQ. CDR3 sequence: CASSYHGQGSTGELFF. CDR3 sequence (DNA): TGCGCCAGCAGCTACCACGGACAGGGGAGCACCGGGGAGCTGTTTTTT.

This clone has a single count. The CDR3 bases are TGTGCCAGCAGCTTGGAAGAGGGGGCATACACTGAAGCTTTCTTT. This codes for CASSLEEGAYTEAFF. The chain has TRBV5-5 and TRBJ1-1; 7 bases map to TRBD1. This CDR3 is built from 15 residues. Germline V CDR1 and CDR2: SGHKS, YYEKEE (reference sequence). Unmatched junction bases numbered 5, after V lost 0 bases and J lost 3 bases.

The CDR3: CASSMTGGRLVEAFF. The CDR3 bases are TGTGCCAGCAGTATGACAGGGGGAAGGCTCGTGGAAGCTTTCTTT. This chain links TRBV27 with TRBJ1-1; 9 nucleotides align to TRBD1. V dropped 5 bases and J dropped 8; count of bases not matched to a gene: 12. Germline V lookup: CDR1 MNHEY, CDR2 SMNVEV (reference sequence). The CDR3 sequence is 15 residues long.

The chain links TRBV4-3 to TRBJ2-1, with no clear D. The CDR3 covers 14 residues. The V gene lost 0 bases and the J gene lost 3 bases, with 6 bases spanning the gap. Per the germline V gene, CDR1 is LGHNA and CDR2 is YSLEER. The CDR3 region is CASSQERYYNEQFF. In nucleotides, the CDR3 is TGCGCCAGCAGCCAAGAACGGTACTACAATGAGCAGTTCTTC.

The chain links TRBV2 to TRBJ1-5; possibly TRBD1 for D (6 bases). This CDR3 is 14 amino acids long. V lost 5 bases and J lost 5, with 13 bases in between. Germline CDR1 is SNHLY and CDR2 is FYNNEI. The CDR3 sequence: CASSSQGTDQPQHF. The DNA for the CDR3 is TGTGCCAGCAGTTCACAGGGCACGGATCAGCCCCAGCATTTT.

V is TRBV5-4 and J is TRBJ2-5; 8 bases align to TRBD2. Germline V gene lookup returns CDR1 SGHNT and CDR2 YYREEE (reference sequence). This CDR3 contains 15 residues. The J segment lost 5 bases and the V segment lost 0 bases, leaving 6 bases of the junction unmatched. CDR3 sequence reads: CASSLELAARETQYF. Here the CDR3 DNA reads TGTGCCAGCAGCTTGGAACTAGCGGCTCGGGAGACCCAGTACTTC.

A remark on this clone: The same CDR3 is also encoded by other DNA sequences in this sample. DNA for the CDR3: TGTGCCAGCAGTGTTGGGGAGTTTGAAGCTTTCTTT. Residues: CASSVGEFEAFF. This sequence joins TRBV2 and TRBJ1-1; D unclear. Germline lookup yields CDR1 SNHLY and CDR2 FYNNEI. Trimming removed 4 bases at V and 7 bases at J, with 10 bases between. CDR3 length: 12 amino acids.

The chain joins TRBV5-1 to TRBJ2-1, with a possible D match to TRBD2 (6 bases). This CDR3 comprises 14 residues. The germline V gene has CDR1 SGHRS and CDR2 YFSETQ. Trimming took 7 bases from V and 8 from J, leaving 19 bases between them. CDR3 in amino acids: CASSQGTPRDEQFF. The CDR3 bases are TGCGCCAGCTCACAAGGGACTCCCCGCGATGAGCAGTTCTTC. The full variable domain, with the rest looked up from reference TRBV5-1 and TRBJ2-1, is KAGVTQTPRYLIKTRGQQVTLSCSPISGHRSVSWYQQTPGQGLQFLFEYFSETQRNKGNFPGRFSGRQFSNSRSEMNVSTLELGDSALYLCASSQGTPRDEQFFGPGTRLTVL.

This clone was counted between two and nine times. This CDR3 reads CASSFYSGSSNQPQHF. The CDR3 nucleotides read TGTGCCAGCAGCTTCTACTCGGGGTCAAGCAATCAGCCCCAGCATTTT. The chain combines TRBV5-6 with TRBJ1-5; D gene uncertain. CDR1 is SGHDT, CDR2 YYEEEE, per germline. CDR3 size: 16 residues. V was shortened by 2 bases and J by 1 base, with 13 bases between the two germline ends.

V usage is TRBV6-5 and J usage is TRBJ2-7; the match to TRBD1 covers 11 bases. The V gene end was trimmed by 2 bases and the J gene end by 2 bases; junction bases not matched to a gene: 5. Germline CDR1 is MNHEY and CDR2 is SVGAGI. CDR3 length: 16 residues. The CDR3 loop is CASSYHGTGGAYEQYF. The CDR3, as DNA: TGTGCCAGCAGTTACCATGGGACAGGGGGAGCCTACGAGCAGTACTTC.

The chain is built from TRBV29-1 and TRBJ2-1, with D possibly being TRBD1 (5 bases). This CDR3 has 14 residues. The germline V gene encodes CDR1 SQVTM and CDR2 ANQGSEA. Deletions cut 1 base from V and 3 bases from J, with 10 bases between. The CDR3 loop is CSVEGSGFYNEQFF. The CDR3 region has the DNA TGCAGCGTTGAAGGTTCAGGGTTCTACAATGAGCAGTTCTTC.

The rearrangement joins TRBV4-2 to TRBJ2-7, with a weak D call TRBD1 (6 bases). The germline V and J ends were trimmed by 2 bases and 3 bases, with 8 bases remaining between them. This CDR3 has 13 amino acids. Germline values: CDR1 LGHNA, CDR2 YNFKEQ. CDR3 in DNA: TGTGCCAGCAGCCAAACAGGGAACTACGAGCAGTACTTC. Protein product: CASSQTGNYEQYF.

CDR3 in DNA: TGTGCCAGCAGCTCAGAGGCGGGAGGGCGATATGAGCAGTTCTTC. As protein: CASSSEAGGRYEQFF. This chain links TRBV9 with TRBJ2-1, with 9 nucleotides matching TRBD2. With V trimmed by 4 bases and J by 8 bases, 10 bases remained unmatched. The CDR3 totals 15 residues. Per germline, CDR1 SGDLS and CDR2 YYNGEE.

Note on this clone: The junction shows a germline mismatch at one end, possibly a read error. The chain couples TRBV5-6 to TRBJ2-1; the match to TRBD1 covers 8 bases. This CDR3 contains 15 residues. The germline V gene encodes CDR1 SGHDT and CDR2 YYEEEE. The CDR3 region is CSSRFDRGKYNEQFF. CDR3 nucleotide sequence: TGTTCCAGCAGATTCGACAGGGGAAAATACAATGAGCAGTTCTTC. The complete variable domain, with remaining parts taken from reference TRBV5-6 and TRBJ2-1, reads DAGVTQSPTHLIKTRGQQVTLRCSPKSGHDTVSWYQQALGQGPQFIFQYYEEEERQRGNFPDRFSGHQFPNYSSELNVNALLLGDSALYLCSSRFDRGKYNEQFFGPGTRLTVL.

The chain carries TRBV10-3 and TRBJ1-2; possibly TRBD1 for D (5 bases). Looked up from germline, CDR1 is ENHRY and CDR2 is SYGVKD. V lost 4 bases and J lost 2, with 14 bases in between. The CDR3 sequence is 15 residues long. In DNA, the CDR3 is TGTGCCATCAGTGGGGGGGTCAATGAGAACTATGGCTACACCTTC. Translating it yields CAISGGVNENYGYTF.

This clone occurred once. CDR3 amino acids: CASSQKIPGLAGEFGGELFF. The CDR3 DNA reads TGTGCCAGCAGCCAAAAGATACCGGGACTAGCGGGAGAATTCGGCGGGGAGCTGTTTTTT. This rearrangement joins TRBV14 to TRBJ2-2, with 14 positions matching TRBD2. The germline CDR1 and CDR2 sequences are SGHDN and FVKESK. V dropped 2 bases and J dropped 7; count of bases not matched to a gene: 15. The CDR3 loop spans 20 amino acids.

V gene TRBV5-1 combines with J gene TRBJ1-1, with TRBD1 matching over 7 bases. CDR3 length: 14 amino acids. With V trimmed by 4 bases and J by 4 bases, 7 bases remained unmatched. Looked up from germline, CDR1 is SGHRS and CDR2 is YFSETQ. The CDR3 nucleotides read TGCGCCAGCAGCCCTCGGACAGGTTCCACTGAAGCTTTCTTT. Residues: CASSPRTGSTEAFF.

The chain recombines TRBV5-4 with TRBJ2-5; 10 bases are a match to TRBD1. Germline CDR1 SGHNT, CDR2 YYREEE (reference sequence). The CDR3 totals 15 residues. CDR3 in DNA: TGTACCACCAGCAAGACAGGGGGCCCCCGAGAGACCCAGTACTTC. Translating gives CTTSKTGGPRETQYF.

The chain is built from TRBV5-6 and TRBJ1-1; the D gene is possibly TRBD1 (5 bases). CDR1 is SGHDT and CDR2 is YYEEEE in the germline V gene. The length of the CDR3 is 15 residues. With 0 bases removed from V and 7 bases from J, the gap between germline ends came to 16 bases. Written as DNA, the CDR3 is TGTGCCAGCAGCTTGGCTGGGGCTAGTACTATTGAAGCTTTCTTT. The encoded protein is CASSLAGASTIEAFF.

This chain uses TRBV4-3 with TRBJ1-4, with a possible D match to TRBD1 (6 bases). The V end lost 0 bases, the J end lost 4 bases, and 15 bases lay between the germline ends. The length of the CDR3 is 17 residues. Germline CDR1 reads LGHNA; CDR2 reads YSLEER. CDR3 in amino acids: CASSQDPRGALNEKLFF. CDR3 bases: TGCGCCAGCAGCCAAGACCCACGGGGGGCGCTTAATGAAAAACTGTTTTTT.